This is a list of T cell receptor beta chains from one sample in a study of CD8 T cells in ankylosing spondylitis. MiXCR, run by TCRdb on the 5' RACE reads, gives a single entry per CDR3 protein. The data contain 700,000 to 1,000,000 distinct CDR3 sequences, 12% of them seen just once; the ten biggest clones take up approximately 0.46%. The sequenced sample consisted of blood, either unsorted or a sorted T cell fraction (not recorded which). Receptors originate from a male donor with ankylosing spondylitis. The CDR3 runs from the conserved cysteine through the conserved F or W. Each record gives: clone size, V gene, D gene, J gene, CDR3 protein, CDR3 DNA. A D gene is named only where the DNA matches it firmly. Where a row states a size, it is once, few, many or the class of an expanded clone; other rows omit it.

clone_size: few
v_call: TRBV5-1
d_call: NA
j_call: TRBJ2-3
cdr3_aa: CASSTGDWNTDTQYF
cdr3_nt: TGCGCCAGCAGCACGGGGGACTGGAACACAGATACGCAGTATTTT

clone_size: NA
v_call: TRBV6-2/TRBV6-3
d_call: NA
j_call: TRBJ2-1
cdr3_aa: CASRLSALGHYNEQFF
cdr3_nt: TGTGCCAGCAGACTTTCAGCGCTCGGGCACTACAATGAGCAGTTCTTC

clone_size: many
v_call: TRBV4-2
d_call: NA
j_call: TRBJ2-3
cdr3_aa: CASSPGPGDTQYF
cdr3_nt: TGTGCCAGCAGCCCTGGTCCGGGAGATACGCAGTATTTT

clone_size: many
v_call: TRBV4-2
d_call: TRBD2
j_call: TRBJ2-7
cdr3_aa: CASSQLLRAGGLYEQYF
cdr3_nt: TGTGCCAGCAGCCAATTGTTGCGAGCGGGAGGCTTGTACGAGCAGTACTTC

clone_size: many
v_call: TRBV12-3/TRBV12-4
d_call: TRBD1
j_call: TRBJ2-5
cdr3_aa: CASSLAGQGAAF
cdr3_nt: TGTGCCAGCAGTTTAGCGGGACAGGGGGCTGCCTTC

clone_size: few
v_call: TRBV27
d_call: NA
j_call: TRBJ1-1
cdr3_aa: CASSLKVWNTEAFF
cdr3_nt: TGTGCCAGCAGCCTCAAGGTTTGGAACACTGAAGCTTTCTTT

clone_size: few
v_call: TRBV4-3
d_call: NA
j_call: TRBJ2-4
cdr3_aa: CASSQETAAAKNIQYF
cdr3_nt: TGCGCCAGCAGCCAAGAGACCGCTGCTGCCAAAAACATTCAGTACTTC

clone_size: few
v_call: TRBV29-1
d_call: NA
j_call: TRBJ1-4
cdr3_aa: CSVASGGGGEKLFF
cdr3_nt: TGCAGCGTGGCTTCTGGGGGCGGAGGAGAAAAACTGTTTTTT

clone_size: NA
v_call: TRBV19
d_call: NA
j_call: TRBJ2-1
cdr3_aa: CASSIGVLLNNEQFF
cdr3_nt: TGTGCCAGTTCCATAGGGGTCCTTCTAAACAATGAGCAGTTCTTC

clone_size: NA
v_call: TRBV9
d_call: NA
j_call: TRBJ2-6
cdr3_aa: CASSAPRGLWSGANVLTF
cdr3_nt: TGTGCCAGCAGCGCCCCGAGGGGTTTATGGTCTGGGGCCAACGTCCTGACTTTC

clone_size: few
v_call: TRBV7-2
d_call: NA
j_call: TRBJ2-3
cdr3_aa: CASSPRPSPDTQYF
cdr3_nt: TGTGCCAGCAGCCCACGACCCAGCCCAGATACGCAGTATTTT

clone_size: few
v_call: TRBV5-1
d_call: NA
j_call: TRBJ1-1
cdr3_aa: CASSLEALMNTEAFF
cdr3_nt: TGCGCCAGCAGCTTGGAGGCTCTAATGAACACTGAAGCTTTCTTT

clone_size: NA
v_call: TRBV6-1
d_call: NA
j_call: TRBJ2-1
cdr3_aa: CASIPRFPRYNEQFF
cdr3_nt: TGTGCCAGCATTCCCCGGTTTCCCAGGTACAATGAGCAGTTCTTC

clone_size: NA
v_call: TRBV29-1
d_call: NA
j_call: TRBJ1-2
cdr3_aa: CSVTDQAYGYTF
cdr3_nt: TGCAGCGTTACGGACCAGGCTTATGGCTACACCTTC

clone_size: NA
v_call: TRBV7-2
d_call: NA
j_call: TRBJ2-7
cdr3_aa: CASSLVYAYEQYF
cdr3_nt: TGTGCCAGCAGCTTAGTATACGCCTACGAGCAGTACTTC

clone_size: many
v_call: TRBV29-1
d_call: TRBD1
j_call: TRBJ2-2
cdr3_aa: CSVERGLGELFF
cdr3_nt: TGCAGCGTTGAAAGGGGGCTCGGGGAGCTGTTTTTT

clone_size: NA
v_call: TRBV7-2
d_call: NA
j_call: TRBJ2-1
cdr3_aa: CASSSAGGRAEQFF
cdr3_nt: TGTGCCAGCAGCTCTGCAGGAGGGCGAGCAGAGCAGTTCTTC

clone_size: few
v_call: TRBV20-1
d_call: TRBD1
j_call: TRBJ2-7
cdr3_aa: CSATRGRGTYEQYF
cdr3_nt: TGCAGTGCCACCAGGGGGCGCGGGACCTACGAGCAGTACTTC

clone_size: many
v_call: TRBV29-1
d_call: TRBD1
j_call: TRBJ2-3
cdr3_aa: CSVDSQGGTDTQYF
cdr3_nt: TGCAGCGTGGACTCACAGGGGGGCACAGATACGCAGTATTTT

clone_size: few
v_call: TRBV11-2
d_call: TRBD1
j_call: TRBJ2-3
cdr3_aa: CASSFRMSPGQGADTQYF
cdr3_nt: TGTGCCAGCAGCTTCAGAATGTCGCCGGGACAGGGGGCAGATACGCAGTATTTT

clone_size: NA
v_call: TRBV12-3/TRBV12-4
d_call: NA
j_call: TRBJ1-5
cdr3_aa: CASRIRRFGQPQHF
cdr3_nt: TGTGCCAGCAGGATAAGACGGTTCGGTCAGCCCCAGCATTTT

clone_size: few
v_call: TRBV6-2/TRBV6-3
d_call: TRBD1
j_call: TRBJ2-7
cdr3_aa: CASSYWGQGAGEQYF
cdr3_nt: TGTGCCAGCAGTTACTGGGGCCAGGGGGCCGGCGAGCAGTACTTC

clone_size: NA
v_call: TRBV6-2/TRBV6-3
d_call: NA
j_call: TRBJ2-1
cdr3_aa: CASRLRDNEQFF
cdr3_nt: TGTGCCAGCAGGCTCAGGGACAATGAGCAGTTCTTC